This TCR beta chain was obtained from a study of chemoradiotherapy in HPV16-positive cancers. Looking at the study overall: Candidate HPV-specific clones and shared TCR motifs came from a couple of HPV16-positive patients.

Profiling relied on immunoSEQ multiplex PCR, and the TCRdb table lists in-frame clones only, not all of them. The sample contains some 11,000 clones, 55% to 65% of which appear only once. The germline CDR1 and CDR2 sequences are MNHEY and SMNVEV (reference sequence). V gave up 2 bases and J gave up 6 bases, with 11 bases separating them. The CDR3 consists of 13 residues. Findings and caveats of the study: Functional assays defining HPV-specific T cells used only a couple of HPV16-positive patients.

About this clone itself: Its antigen is not identified.

The receptor was isolated from a human donor with HPV-associated anogenital cancer. The rearrangement links TRBV27 to TRBJ2-7; maybe TRBD1 (6 bases). Sampling was performed from a patient who underwent chemoradiotherapy. The CDR3 spells CASSLIGRGEQYF. The CDR3 DNA reads TGTGCCAGCAGTTTAATAGGCAGGGGCGAGCAGTACTTC.